This T cell receptor (beta chain) was sequenced during a study of T-cell reconstitution after alpha-beta-depleted transplantation in children. The CDR3 runs 15 residues. V was cut by 7 bases and J by 4 bases, with 19 bases left in between. Study-wide results and limits: At day 60, the high TCRbeta diversity found in some patients originated from recipient T cells and thymic progenitors that had survived. Most T-cell counts and diversity one year after the transplant came from T cells that were newly produced. As was reported, about two months after transplant, alpha-beta T cells came from several hundred expanded graft clones.

This clonotype was seen at least ten times. Its antigen remains unidentified. Using unique molecular identifiers, the investigators prepared the TCRbeta library. Via MiXCR, TCRdb re-called the PCR reads, giving one row per CDR3 protein. The sample includes roughly 70,000 distinct CDR3 sequences, roughly 4.5% seen only once; the top ten take under 20%. The TCR originated in a boy under two years old who had a stem cell transplant for acute myeloid leukemia, so the T cells may come from the graft donor. The V call is TRBV12-3 or TRBV12-4, the J call TRBJ2-5; either TRBD1 or TRBD2 may fit D (5 bases each). The source was PBMCs, mostly from graft donor cells, collected 180 days after TCRalphabeta/CD19-depleted stem cell transplant. The CDR3 protein is CASTLTWDRRETQYF. The CDR3 bases are TGTGCCAGCACCTTAACCTGGGACCGTCGAGAGACCCAGTACTTC.